This TCR beta chain was identified in a study of T-cell reconstitution after alpha-beta-depleted transplantation in children. Preparation of the TCRbeta library involved a method that used unique molecular identifiers. From the PCR reads, TCRdb called clonotypes with MiXCR, one entry per CDR3 protein. Of some 240,000 distinct CDR3 sequences in the sample, around 8.9% are singletons; the top ten hold less than 6%. The CDR3 has 15 amino acids. The V segment lost 4 bases and the J segment 0 bases; nucleotides outside the gene matches: 6. Per germline, CDR1 SGHRS and CDR2 YFSETQ. The sequence was obtained from a human donor who donated a stem cell graft to a child with SCID. The chain couples TRBV5-1 to TRBJ1-1; 7 bases line up with TRBD1. Sequences were derived from PBMCs from the stem cell graft donor, sampled from the stem cell graft. The CDR3 nucleotides are TGCGCCAGCAGCGTGGGACAGTTAATGAACACTGAAGCTTTCTTT. It encodes CASSVGQLMNTEAFF.